The clone carrying this TCR beta chain was observed a single time. This CDR3 region has 15 residues. V was cut by 3 bases and J by 3 bases, with 14 bases left in between. CDR1 is SGHKS, CDR2 YYEKEE, per germline (reference sequence). The data belong to a study of blood T cells in healthy people across ages. Then a second PCR, running about 7 to 11 cycles, was carried out with a sample-barcoded 5' primer and a J-beta primer mix. TCRdb processed the 5' RACE reads anew with MiXCR; each CDR3 protein has one entry. Of about 570,000 distinct CDR3 sequences detected, 25% to 35% appear once; the ten largest clones hold roughly 3.5%. This sample was shared with a second study, whose subject was T cells of mothers and their children. This second study says: Nine systemically healthy Caucasian donors: three mothers, six children. Overlap ran slightly, non-significantly higher for related than unrelated mother-child pairs.

This TCR came from a boy between 2 and 15 years old in good health. The gene calls are TRBV5-5 and TRBJ2-3; D ambiguous. Source material: blood. CDR3 nucleotides: TGTGCCAGCAGCTCGCGAAAGGGCAGGACAGATACGCAGTATTTT. Translated: CASSSRKGRTDTQYF.